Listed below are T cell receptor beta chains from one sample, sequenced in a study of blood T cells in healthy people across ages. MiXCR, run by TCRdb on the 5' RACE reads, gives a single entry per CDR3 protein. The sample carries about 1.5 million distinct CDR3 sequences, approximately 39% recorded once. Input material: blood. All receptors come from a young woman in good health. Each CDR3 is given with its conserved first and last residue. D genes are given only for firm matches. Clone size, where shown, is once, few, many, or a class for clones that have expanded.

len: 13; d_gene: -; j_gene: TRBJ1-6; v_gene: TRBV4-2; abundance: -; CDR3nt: TGTGCCAGCAGCCATCCGGGAGGGGAGAACCTCCACTTT; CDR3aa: CASSHPGGENLHF
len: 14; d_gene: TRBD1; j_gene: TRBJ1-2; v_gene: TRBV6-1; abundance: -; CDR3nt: TGTGCCAGCACTTCGGGACAGAGAAACTATGGCTACACCTTC; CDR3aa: CASTSGQRNYGYTF
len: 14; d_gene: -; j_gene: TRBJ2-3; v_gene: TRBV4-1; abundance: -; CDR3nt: TGCGCCAGCAGCCAAGTGACTAACACAGATACGCAGTATTTT; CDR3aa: CASSQVTNTDTQYF
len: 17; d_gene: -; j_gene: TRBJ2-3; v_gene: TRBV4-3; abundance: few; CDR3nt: TGCGCCAGCAGCCAAGAAGGGCCCCGGGGGAGCACAGATACGCAGTATTTT; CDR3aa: CASSQEGPRGSTDTQYF
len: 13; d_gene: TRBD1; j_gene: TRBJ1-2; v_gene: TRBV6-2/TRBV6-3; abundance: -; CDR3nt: TGTGCCAGCAGTGACTTTGACAGGGATGGCTACACCTTC; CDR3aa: CASSDFDRDGYTF
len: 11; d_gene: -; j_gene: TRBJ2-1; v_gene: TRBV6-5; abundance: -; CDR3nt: TGTGCCCGCAGTTACAAGAATGAGCAGTTCTTC; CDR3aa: CARSYKNEQFF
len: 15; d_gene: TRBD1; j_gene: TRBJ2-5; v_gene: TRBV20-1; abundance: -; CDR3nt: TGCAGTGCTAGAGATTTGGACAGGGGAATAGAGACCCAGTACTTC; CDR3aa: CSARDLDRGIETQYF
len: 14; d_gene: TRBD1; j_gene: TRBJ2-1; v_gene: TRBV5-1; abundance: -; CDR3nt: TGCGCCAGCAGCACGGGACAGGAATACAATGAGCAGTTCTTC; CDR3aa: CASSTGQEYNEQFF
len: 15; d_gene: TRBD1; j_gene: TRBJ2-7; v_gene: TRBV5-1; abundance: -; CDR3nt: TGCGCCAGCAGCATACAGGGGTCTAGCTCCTACGAGCAGTACTTC; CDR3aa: CASSIQGSSSYEQYF
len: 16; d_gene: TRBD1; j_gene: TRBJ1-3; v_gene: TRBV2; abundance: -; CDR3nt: TGTGCCTGCAGGGGGACAGGGGACATCTCTGGAAACACCATATATTTT; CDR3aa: CACRGTGDISGNTIYF
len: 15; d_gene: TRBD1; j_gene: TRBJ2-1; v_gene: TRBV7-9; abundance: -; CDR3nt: TGTGCCAGCAGCTTTGAGGGGGCAAGAGACAATGAGCAGTTCTTC; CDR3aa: CASSFEGARDNEQFF
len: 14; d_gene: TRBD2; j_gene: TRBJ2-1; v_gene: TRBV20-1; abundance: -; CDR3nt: TGCAGTGCTAGAGTGGTAGCGGGAGACAAGGAGCAGTTCTTC; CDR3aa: CSARVVAGDKEQFF
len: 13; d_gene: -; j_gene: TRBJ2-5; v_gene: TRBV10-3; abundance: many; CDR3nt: TGTGCCACCGAGAGAGGGCCTGACGAGACCCAGTACTTC; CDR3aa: CATERGPDETQYF
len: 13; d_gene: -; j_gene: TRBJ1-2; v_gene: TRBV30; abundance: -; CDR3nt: TGTGCCTGGACCCCACAGGCCGACTATGGCTACACCTTC; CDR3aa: CAWTPQADYGYTF
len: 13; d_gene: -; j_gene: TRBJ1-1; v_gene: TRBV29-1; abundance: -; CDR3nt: TGCAGCGTTGAGATGGGTCAGAACACTGAAGCTTTCTTT; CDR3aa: CSVEMGQNTEAFF
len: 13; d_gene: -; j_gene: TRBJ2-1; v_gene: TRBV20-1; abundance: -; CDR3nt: TGCAGTGCTAGGGGGGAAAGCCACAATGAGCAGTTCTTC; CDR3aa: CSARGESHNEQFF
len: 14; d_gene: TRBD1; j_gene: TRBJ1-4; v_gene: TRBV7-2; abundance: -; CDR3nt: TGTGCCAGCAGACGGGACAGGGGGGTCGAAAAACTGTTTTTT; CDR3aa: CASRRDRGVEKLFF
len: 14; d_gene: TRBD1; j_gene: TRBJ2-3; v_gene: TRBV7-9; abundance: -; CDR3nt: TGTGCCAGCAGCTCGACAGGGAGCCCAGATACGCAGTATTTT; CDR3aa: CASSSTGSPDTQYF
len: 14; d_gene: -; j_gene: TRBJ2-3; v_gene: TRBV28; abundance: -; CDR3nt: TGTGCCAGCAGTACAACAGGAGCCCCAGATACGCAGTATTTT; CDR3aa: CASSTTGAPDTQYF
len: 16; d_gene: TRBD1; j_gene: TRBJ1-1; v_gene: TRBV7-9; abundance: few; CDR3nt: TGTGCCAGCAGCGCACAACAGGGGAAAGGGGACACTGAAGCTTTCTTT; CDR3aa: CASSAQQGKGDTEAFF
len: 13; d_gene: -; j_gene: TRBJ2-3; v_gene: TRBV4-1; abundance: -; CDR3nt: TGCGCCAGCTCGCGAGGTGTTGTAGATACGCAGTATTTT; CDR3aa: CASSRGVVDTQYF
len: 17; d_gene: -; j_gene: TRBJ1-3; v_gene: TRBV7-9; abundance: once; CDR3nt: TGTGCCAGCAGCTTAGCGAAGGGAACCCGATCTGGAAACACCATATATTTT; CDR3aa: CASSLAKGTRSGNTIYF
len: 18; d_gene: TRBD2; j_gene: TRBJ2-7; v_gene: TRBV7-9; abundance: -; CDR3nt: TGTGCCAGCAGCTTAGCGAACGGGATAGCGGGGACCGCCTACGAGCAGTACTTC; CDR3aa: CASSLANGIAGTAYEQYF
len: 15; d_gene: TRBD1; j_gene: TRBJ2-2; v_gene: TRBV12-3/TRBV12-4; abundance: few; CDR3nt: TGTGCCAGCAATCGACAGGGGGCCAACACCGGGGAGCTGTTTTTT; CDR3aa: CASNRQGANTGELFF
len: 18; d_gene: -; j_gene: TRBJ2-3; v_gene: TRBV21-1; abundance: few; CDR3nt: TGTGCCAGCAACCCCACGCGGGACCCCCGCCCTAGCACAGATACGCAGTATTTT; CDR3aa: CASNPTRDPRPSTDTQYF
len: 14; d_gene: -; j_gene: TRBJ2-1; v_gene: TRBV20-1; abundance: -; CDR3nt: -; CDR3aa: CSAGQVSYNEQFFF
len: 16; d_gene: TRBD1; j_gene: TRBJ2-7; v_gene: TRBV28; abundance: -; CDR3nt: TGTGCCAGCAGTTTGTACACAGGGGCAGACTCCTACGAGCAGTACTTC; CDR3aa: CASSLYTGADSYEQYF